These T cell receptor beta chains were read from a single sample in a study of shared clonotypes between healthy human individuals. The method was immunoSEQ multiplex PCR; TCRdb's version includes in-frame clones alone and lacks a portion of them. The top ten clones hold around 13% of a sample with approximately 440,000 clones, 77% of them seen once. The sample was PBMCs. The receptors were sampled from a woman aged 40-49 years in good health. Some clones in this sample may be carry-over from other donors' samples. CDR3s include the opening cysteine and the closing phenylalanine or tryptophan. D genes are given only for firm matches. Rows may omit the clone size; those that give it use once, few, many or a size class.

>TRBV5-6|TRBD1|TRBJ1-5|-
TGTGCCAGCAGCTCTCGGACAGGGAAGCAGCCCCAGCATTTT
CASSSRTGKQPQHF
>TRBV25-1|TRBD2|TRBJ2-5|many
TGTGCCAGCAATTCGGGACTAGCGGGGCAAGAGACCCAGTACTTC
CASNSGLAGQETQYF
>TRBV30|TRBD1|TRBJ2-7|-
TGTGCCTGGAGGCCCTTGGACAGGGAGAACGAGCAGTACTTC
CAWRPLDRENEQYF
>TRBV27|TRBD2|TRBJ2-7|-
TGTGCCAGCAGTAGCGGGAGGGGGGGACCTAACTACGAGCAGTACTTC
CASSSGRGGPNYEQYF
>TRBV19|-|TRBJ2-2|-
TGTGCCAGTAGGCCTGCAGGGGCTGACGCCGGGGAGCTGTTTTTT
CASRPAGADAGELFF
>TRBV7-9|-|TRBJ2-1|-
TGTGCCAGCAGCTCCTACGGGGCAAATGAGCAGTTCTTC
CASSSYGANEQFF
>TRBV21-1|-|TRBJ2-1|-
TGTGCCAGCAGCAACGCGGGGGGCTACAATGAGCAGTTCTTC
CASSNAGGYNEQFF
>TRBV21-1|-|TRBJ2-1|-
TGTGCCAGCAGTCTTACCAGGGACCCATCTATTCCCCGCTCCTACAATGAGCAGTTCTTC
CASSLTRDPSIPRSYNEQFF
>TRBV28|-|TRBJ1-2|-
TGTGCCAGCAGTTTAGTAGGGGCGGAATACGGCTACACCTTC
CASSLVGAEYGYTF
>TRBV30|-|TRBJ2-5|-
TGTGCCTGGGGAGCGGGCGTCCAAGAGACCCAGTACTTC
CAWGAGVQETQYF
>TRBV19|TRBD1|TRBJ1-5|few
TGTGCCAGTAGTATAGCCGGACAGGTTAGCAATGGCAATCAGCCCCAGCATTTT
CASSIAGQVSNGNQPQHF
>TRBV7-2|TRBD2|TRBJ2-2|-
TGTGCCAGCAGCTTAGGGACTAGCGGAAACACCGGGGAGCTGTTTTTT
CASSLGTSGNTGELFF
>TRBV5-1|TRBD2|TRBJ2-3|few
TGCGCCAGCAGAAAAGGGACTAGCGAAATAGATACGCAGTATTTT
CASRKGTSEIDTQYF
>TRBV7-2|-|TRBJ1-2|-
TGTGCCAGCAGCTTAGCTTCGTTCTTCGTAGGAGGGGACTATGGCTACACCTTC
CASSLASFFVGGDYGYTF
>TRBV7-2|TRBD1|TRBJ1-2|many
TGTGCCAGCAGTCCTGCGGGACAGGCGGGGGGCTACACCTTC
CASSPAGQAGGYTF
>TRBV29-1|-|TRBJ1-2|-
TGCAGCGTGGGGGGGGCAACAGGGCCCGCGGAAGGCTACACCTTC
CSVGGATGPAEGYTF
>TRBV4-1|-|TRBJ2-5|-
TGCGCCAGCAGCCGCCTTGGGGGCGCCCAAGAGACCCAGTACTTC
CASSRLGGAQETQYF
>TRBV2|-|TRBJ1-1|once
TGTGCCAGCAGCGAAACAACCGGGACAACAGCTTTCTTT
CASSETTGTTAFF
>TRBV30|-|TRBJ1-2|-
TGTGCCTGGAGCCCACCCGCTAACTATGGCTACACCTTC
CAWSPPANYGYTF
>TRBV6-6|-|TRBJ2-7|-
TGTGCCAGCGCTGGTGGGGGTTTCGAGCAGTACTTC
CASAGGGFEQYF
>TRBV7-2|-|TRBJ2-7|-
TGTGCCAGCAGCTCCATCAATCTGGAGCAGTACTTC
CASSSINLEQYF
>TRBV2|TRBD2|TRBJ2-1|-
TGTGCCAGCAGAGGAGGACTAGCGGGCTGGTCCTACAATGAGCAGTTCTTC
CASRGGLAGWSYNEQFF
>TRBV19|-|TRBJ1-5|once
TGTGCCAGTAGGCAGGGATGGGGTAGCAATCAGCCCCAGCATTTT
CASRQGWGSNQPQHF
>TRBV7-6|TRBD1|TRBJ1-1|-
TGTGCCAGCAGCTTAACGGGACAGGGGGATGGGGCTTTCTTT
CASSLTGQGDGAFF
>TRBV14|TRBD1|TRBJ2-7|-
TGTGCCAGCAGCCGTCTTGTGACAGGGTCCTACGAGCAGTACTTC
CASSRLVTGSYEQYF
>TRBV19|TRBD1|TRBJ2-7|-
TGTGCCAGTGCCGGCGGACAGGGTGACTACGAGCAGTACTTC
CASAGGQGDYEQYF
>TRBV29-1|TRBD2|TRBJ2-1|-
TGCAGCGCAATTGGCGGGAGGGCCAGATCCTACAATGAGCAGTTCTTC
CSAIGGRARSYNEQFF
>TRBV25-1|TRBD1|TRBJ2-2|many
TGTGCCAGCAGTGAACTGGACAGGGACACCGGGGAGCTGTTTTTT
CASSELDRDTGELFF
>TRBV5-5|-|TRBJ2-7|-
TGTGCCAGCAGCCCAGGGTTCTCCTACGAGCAGTACTTC
CASSPGFSYEQYF
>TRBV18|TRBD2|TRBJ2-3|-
TGTGCCAGCTCACCATGGACTAGCGGGAGCAGCACAGATACGCAGTATTTT
CASSPWTSGSSTDTQYF
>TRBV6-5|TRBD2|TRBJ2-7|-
TGTGCCTGCAATCGGGCGGGGGACGAGCAGTACTTC
CACNRAGDEQYF
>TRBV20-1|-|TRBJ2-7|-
TGCAGTGCTGGGCTAGGAAACGAGCAGTACTTC
CSAGLGNEQYF
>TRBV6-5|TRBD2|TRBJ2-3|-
TGTGCCAGCAGTTCGACTAGCGGGAGAGGCCCAGATACGCAGTATTTT
CASSSTSGRGPDTQYF
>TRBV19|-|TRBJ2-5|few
TGTGCCAGTAAACCCCTGGCGGGAGAGACCCAGTACTTC
CASKPLAGETQYF
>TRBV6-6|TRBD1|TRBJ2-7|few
TGTGCCAGCATCAAGGGACAGTTGACCTACGAGCAGTACTTC
CASIKGQLTYEQYF
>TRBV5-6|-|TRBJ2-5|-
TGTGCCAGCAGCTTGGTGGGGGAAGAGACCCAGTACTTC
CASSLVGEETQYF
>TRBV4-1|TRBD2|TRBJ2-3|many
TGCGCCAGCAGCCGAGGACTAGCGGGAGGGCCTGGAATAGGAACAGATACGCAGTATTTT
CASSRGLAGGPGIGTDTQYF
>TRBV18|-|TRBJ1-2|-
TGTGCCAGCTCACCACCTGGAGAGCGCTACACCTTC
CASSPPGERYTF